This T cell receptor beta chain was retrieved from a study of blood T cell repertoires in COVID-19. Study background: Donors in the United States, Italy and Spain gave samples during acute or convalescent COVID-19.

Original methodology: Reference gene primers were amplified, and this amplification served to estimate nucleated cell counts. Clones were sequenced by immunoSEQ multiplex PCR, and TCRdb holds only the in-frame ones, with some missing. That table supplies the V and J calls and clone size; D and trimming were determined from the DNA. The sample has approximately 53,000 clones, 75% to 85% seen once. Germline CDR1 LGHDT, CDR2 YNNKEL (reference sequence). CDR3 length equals 15 residues. The V gene end was trimmed by 0 bases and the J gene end by 6 bases; junction bases not matched to a gene: 3. This receptor was identified in a woman aged 55-69 years with acute or convalescent COVID-19. What was sequenced was peripheral blood. The gene calls are TRBV3-1 (or the pseudogene TRBV3-2) and TRBJ2-1; TRBD1 matches at 9 bases. CDR3 loop: CASSQDKQGANEQFF. The CDR3 DNA reads as TGTGCCAGCAGCCAAGATAAACAGGGGGCCAATGAGCAGTTCTTC.